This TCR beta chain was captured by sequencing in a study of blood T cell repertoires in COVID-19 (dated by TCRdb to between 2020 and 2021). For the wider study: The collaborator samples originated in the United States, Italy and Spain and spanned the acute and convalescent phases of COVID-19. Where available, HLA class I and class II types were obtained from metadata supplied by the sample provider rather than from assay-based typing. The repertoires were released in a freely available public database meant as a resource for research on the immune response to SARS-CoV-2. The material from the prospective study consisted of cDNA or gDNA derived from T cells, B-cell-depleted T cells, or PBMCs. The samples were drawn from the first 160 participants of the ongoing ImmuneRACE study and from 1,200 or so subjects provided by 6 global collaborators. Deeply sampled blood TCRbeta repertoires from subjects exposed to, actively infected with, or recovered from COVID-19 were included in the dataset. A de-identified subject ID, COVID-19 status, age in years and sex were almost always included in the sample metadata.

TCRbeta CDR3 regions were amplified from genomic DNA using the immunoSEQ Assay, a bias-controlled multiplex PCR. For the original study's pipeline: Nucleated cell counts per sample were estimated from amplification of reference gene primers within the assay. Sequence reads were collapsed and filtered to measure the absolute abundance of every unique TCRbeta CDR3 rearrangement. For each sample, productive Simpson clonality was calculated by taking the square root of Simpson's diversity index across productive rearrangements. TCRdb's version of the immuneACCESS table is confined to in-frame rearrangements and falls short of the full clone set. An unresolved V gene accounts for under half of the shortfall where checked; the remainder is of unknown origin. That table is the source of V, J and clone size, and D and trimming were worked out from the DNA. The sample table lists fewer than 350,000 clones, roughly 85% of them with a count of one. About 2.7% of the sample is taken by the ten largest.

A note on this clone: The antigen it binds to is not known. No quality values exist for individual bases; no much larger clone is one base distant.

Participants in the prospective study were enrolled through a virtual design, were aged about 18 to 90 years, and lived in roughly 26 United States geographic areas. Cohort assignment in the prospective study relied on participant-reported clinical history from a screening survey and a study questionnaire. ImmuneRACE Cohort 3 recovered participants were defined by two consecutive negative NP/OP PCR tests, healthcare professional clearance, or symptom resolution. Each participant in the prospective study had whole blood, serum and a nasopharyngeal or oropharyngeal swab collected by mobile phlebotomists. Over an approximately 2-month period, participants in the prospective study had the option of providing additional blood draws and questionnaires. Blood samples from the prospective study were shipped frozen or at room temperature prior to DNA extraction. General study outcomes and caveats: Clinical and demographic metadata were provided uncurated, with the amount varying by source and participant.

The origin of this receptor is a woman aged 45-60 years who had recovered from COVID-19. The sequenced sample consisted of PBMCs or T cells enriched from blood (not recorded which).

The CDR3 here reads CASSFGQSSYNSPLHF. The nucleotides are TGTGCCAGTAGTTTCGGACAGAGCTCCTATAATTCACCCCTCCACTTT. This sequence uses TRBV19 and TRBJ1-6; a weak D assignment points to TRBD1 (6 bases agree). From the cysteine up to the phenylalanine, the CDR3 has a length of 16 residues. The DNA shown is the 48-base CDR3, in frame from base 1. The V end loses 5 bases and the J end loses 0 bases, and a stretch of 11 bases separates them. The CDR1 and CDR2 encoded by the germline V gene (reference sequence) are LNHDA and SQIVND.